This TCR beta chain was recovered during a study of shared clonotypes between healthy human individuals. The assay was immunoSEQ multiplex PCR, and TCRdb's table has in-frame clones only and misses some. Seen here are fewer than 2.5 million clones, approximately 94% observed once, and the top ten hold roughly 0.39%. V dropped 0 bases and J dropped 3 bases, with 9 bases sitting between them. CDR3 length equals 14 residues. Germline loops: CDR1 LNHNV, CDR2 YYDKDF (reference sequence). Donors were Caucasian adults residing in Nashville, Tennessee, USA. The chain has TRBV15 and TRBJ2-7; unclear D gene. Source material: naive CD4+ T cells from PBMCs. The subset denotes: CD45RA+ positively selected. This clonotype was obtained from a man younger than 35 in good health. Some clones in this sample may be carry-over from other donors' samples. The CDR3: CATSRDPQDYEQYF. The CDR3 coding sequence is TGTGCCACCAGCAGAGATCCCCAGGACTACGAGCAGTACTTC.